The TCR beta chain under discussion was sequenced for a study of blood T cells in healthy people across ages. A second PCR of roughly 7 to 11 cycles used a sample-barcoded 5' primer and a J-beta primer mix. Every cDNA molecule carried a tag from a template-switch adaptor bearing 12 random nucleotides. Every sample gave at least 3 million paired-end reads containing CDR3. One entry per CDR3 protein results from TCRdb running MiXCR on the 5' RACE reads. This repertoire shows more than 650,000 distinct CDR3 sequences, about 26% found once; its top ten account for 2.5% to 3.5%. Germline lookup yields CDR1 SGHTA and CDR2 FQGNSA. CDR3 length equals 16 residues. Trimming removed 4 bases from V and 4 bases from J; junction bases left unmatched: 8. This clonotype was found a few times. Its antigen is currently unknown. Regarding the study as a whole: As age increased, TCR beta diversity per million T cells fell in a roughly linear fashion.

The same sample was also used in a study of T cells of mothers and their children. That study reports: Every mother supplied over 9.5 million TCR beta CDR3 reads and every child a few million.

This sequence joins TRBV7-2 and TRBJ2-1; 9 bases agree with TRBD1. This sequence was found in a boy aged 5-17 years in good health. Specimen: blood. Written as DNA, the CDR3 is TGTGCCAGCAGCTCGAGTCCCGGGACAGGGTACAATGAGCAGTTCTTC. Translating it yields CASSSSPGTGYNEQFF.